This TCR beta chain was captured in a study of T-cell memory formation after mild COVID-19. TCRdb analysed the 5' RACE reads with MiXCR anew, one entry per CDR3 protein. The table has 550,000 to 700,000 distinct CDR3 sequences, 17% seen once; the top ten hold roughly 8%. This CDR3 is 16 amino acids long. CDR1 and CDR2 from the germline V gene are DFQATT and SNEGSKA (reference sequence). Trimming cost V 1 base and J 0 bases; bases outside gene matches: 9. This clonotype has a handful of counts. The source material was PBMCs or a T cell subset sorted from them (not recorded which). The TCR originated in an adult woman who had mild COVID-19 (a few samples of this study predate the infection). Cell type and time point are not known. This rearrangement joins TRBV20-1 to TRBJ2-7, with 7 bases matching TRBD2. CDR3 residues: CSARVDVAGPSYEQYF. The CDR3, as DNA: TGCAGTGCTAGAGTGGACGTAGCGGGCCCCTCCTACGAGCAGTACTTC.